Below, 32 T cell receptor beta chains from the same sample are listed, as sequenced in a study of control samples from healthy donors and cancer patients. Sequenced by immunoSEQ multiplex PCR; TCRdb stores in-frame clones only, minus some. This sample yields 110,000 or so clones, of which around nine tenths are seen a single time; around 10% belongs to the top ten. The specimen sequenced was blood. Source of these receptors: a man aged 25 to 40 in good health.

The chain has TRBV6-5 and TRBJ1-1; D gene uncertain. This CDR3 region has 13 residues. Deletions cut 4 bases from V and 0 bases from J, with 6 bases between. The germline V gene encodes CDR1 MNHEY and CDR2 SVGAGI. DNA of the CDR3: TGTGCCAGCAGTTGGGCCTTGAACACTGAAGCTTTCTTT. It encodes CASSWALNTEAFF.

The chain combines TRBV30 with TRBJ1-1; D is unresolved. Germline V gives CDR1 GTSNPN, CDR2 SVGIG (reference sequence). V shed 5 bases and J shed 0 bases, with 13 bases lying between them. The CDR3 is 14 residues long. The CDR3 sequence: CAWGSQAVNTEAFF. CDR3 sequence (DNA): TGTGCCTGGGGAAGCCAGGCCGTGAACACTGAAGCTTTCTTT.

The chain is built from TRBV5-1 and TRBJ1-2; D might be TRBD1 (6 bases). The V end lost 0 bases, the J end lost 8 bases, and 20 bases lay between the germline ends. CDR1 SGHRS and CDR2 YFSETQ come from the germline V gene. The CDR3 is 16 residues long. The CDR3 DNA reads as TGCGCCAGCAGCTTGGATACAGGGATGGGTGGTCACGGCTACACCTTC. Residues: CASSLDTGMGGHGYTF.

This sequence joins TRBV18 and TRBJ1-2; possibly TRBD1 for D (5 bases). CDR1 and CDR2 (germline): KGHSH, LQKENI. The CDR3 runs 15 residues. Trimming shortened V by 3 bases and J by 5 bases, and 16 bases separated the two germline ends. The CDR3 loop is CASSPREKRGYGYTF. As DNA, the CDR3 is TGTGCCAGCTCACCGCGGGAAAAGAGGGGTTATGGCTACACCTTC.

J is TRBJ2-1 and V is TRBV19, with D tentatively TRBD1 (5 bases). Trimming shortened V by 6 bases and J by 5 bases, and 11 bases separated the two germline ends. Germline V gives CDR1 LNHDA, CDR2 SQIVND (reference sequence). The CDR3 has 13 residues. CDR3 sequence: CASSPSGNNEQFF. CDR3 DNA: TGTGCCAGTAGCCCCTCAGGGAACAATGAGCAGTTCTTC.

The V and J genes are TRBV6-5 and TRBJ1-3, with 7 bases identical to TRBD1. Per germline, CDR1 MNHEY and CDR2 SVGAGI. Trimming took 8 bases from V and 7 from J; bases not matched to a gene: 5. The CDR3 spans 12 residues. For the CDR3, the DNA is TGTGCCAGCGCCGGGGACAGTAACACCATATATTTT. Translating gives CASAGDSNTIYF.

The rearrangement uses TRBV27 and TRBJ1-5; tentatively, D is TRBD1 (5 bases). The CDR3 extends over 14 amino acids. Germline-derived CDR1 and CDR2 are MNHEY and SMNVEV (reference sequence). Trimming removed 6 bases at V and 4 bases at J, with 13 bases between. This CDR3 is CASSRTGGNQPQHF. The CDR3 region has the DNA TGTGCCAGCAGCCGGACGGGGGGGAATCAGCCCCAGCATTTT.

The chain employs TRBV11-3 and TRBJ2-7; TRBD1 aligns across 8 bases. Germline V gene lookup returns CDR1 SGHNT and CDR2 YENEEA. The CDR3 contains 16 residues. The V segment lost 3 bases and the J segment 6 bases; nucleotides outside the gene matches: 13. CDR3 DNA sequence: TGTGCCAGCAGCTTGAGGGGCCCCAGGACAGGGACCGAGCAGTACTTC. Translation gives CASSLRGPRTGTEQYF. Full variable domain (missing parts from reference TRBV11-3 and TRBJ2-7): EAGVVQSPRYKIIEKKQPVAFWCNPISGHNTLYWYLQNLGQGPELLIRYENEEAVDDSQLPKDRFSAERLKGVDSTLKIQPAELGDSAVYLCASSLRGPRTGTEQYFGPGTRLTVT.

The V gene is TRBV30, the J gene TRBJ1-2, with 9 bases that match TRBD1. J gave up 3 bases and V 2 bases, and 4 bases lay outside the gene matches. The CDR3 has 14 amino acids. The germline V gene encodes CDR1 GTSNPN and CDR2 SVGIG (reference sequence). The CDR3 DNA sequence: TGTGCCTGGAGTTCTGGACAGGGGTACTATGGCTACACCTTC. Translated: CAWSSGQGYYGYTF.

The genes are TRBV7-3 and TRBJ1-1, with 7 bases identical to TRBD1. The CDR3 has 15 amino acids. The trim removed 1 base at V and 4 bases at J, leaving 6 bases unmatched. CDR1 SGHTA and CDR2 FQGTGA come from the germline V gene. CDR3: CASSLIPGGSTEAFF. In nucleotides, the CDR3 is TGTGCCAGCAGCTTAATTCCAGGGGGGAGCACTGAAGCTTTCTTT.

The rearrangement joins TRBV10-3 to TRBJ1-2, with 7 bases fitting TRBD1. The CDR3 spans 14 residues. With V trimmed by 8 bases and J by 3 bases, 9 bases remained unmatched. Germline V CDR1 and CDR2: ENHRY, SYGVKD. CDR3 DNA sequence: TGTGCCATCGTAGAGGAGGGGGCGGACTATGGCTACACCTTC. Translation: CAIVEEGADYGYTF.

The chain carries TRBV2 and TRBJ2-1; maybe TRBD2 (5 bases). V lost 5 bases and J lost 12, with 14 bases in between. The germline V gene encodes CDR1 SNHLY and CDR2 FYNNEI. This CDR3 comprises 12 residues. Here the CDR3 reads CASSPDSRGQFF. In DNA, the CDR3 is TGTGCCAGCAGTCCCGACTCCCGGGGGCAGTTCTTC.

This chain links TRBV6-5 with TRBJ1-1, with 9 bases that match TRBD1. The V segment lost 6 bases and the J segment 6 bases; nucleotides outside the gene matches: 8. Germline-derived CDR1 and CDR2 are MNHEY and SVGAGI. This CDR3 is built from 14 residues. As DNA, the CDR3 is TGTGCCAGCAGATCCGGACAGGGGACCCCTGAAGCTTTCTTT. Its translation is CASRSGQGTPEAFF.

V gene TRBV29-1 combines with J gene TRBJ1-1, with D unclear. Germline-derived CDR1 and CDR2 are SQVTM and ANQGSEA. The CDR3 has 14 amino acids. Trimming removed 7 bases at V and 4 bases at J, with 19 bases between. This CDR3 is CSGRGQASGTEAFF. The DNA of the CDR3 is TGCAGCGGCCGCGGGCAGGCGAGTGGCACTGAAGCTTTCTTT.

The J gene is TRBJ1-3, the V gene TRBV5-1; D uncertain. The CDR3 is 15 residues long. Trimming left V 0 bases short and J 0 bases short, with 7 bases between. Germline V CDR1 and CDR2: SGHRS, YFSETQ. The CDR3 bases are TGCGCCAGCAGCTTGGGCAGGACCTCTGGAAACACCATATATTTT. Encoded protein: CASSLGRTSGNTIYF.

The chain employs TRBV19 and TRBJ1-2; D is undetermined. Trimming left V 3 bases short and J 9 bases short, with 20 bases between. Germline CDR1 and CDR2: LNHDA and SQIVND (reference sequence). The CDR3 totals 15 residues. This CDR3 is CASSMTWTESMSYTF. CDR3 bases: TGTGCCAGTAGTATGACTTGGACGGAGTCTATGAGCTACACCTTC.

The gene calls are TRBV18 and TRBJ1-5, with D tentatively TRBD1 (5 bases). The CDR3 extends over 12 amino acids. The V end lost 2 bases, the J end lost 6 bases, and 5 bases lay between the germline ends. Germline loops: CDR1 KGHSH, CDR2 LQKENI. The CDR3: CASSPGTQPQHF. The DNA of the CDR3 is TGTGCCAGCTCACCAGGGACTCAGCCCCAGCATTTT.

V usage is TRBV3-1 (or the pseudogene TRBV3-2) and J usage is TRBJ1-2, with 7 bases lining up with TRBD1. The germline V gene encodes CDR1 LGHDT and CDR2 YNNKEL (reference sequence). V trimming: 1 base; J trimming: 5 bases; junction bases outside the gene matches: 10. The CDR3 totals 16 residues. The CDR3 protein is CASSQALHSGGYGYTF. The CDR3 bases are TGTGCCAGCAGCCAAGCTCTCCACTCAGGGGGATATGGCTACACCTTC.

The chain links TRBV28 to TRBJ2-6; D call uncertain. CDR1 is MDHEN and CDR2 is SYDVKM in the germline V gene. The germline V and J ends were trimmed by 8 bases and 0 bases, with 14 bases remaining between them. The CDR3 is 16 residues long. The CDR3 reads CASSWPLSSGANVLTF. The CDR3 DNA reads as TGTGCCAGCTCTTGGCCTTTAAGCTCTGGGGCCAACGTCCTGACTTTC.

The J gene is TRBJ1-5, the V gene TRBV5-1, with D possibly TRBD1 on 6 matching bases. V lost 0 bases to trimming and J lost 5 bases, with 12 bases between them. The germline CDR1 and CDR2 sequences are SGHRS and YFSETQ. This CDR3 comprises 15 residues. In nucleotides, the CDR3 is TGCGCCAGCAGCTTGGACGCAGGGGAGGATCAGCCCCAGCATTTT. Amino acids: CASSLDAGEDQPQHF.

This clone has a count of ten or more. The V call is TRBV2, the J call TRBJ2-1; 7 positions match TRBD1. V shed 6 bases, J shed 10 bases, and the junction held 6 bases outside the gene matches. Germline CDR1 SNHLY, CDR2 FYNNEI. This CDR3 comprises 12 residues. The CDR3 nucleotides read TGTGCCAGCAGCGGACAGGCGCCGGAGCAGTTCTTC. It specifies CASSGQAPEQFF.

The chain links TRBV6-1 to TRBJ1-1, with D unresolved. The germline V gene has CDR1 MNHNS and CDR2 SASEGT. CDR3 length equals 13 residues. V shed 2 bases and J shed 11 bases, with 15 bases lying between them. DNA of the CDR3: TGTGCCAGCAGTGAAACACCTGCCGGGCGGGCTTTCTTT. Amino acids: CASSETPAGRAFF.

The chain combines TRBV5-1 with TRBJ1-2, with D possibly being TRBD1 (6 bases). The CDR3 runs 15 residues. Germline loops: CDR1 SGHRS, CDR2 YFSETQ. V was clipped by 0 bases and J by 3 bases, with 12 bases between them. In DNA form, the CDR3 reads TGCGCCAGCAGCTTGGAGGGGGAAAGTTACTATGGCTACACCTTC. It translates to CASSLEGESYYGYTF. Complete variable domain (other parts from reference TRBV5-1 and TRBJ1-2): KAGVTQTPRYLIKTRGQQVTLSCSPISGHRSVSWYQQTPGQGLQFLFEYFSETQRNKGNFPGRFSGRQFSNSRSEMNVSTLELGDSALYLCASSLEGESYYGYTFGSGTRLTVV.

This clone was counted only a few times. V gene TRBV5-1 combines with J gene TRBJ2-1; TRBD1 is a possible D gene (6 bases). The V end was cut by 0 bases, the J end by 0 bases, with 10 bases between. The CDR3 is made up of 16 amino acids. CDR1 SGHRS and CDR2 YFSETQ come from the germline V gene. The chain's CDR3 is CASSLEGEPSYNEQFF. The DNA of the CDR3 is TGCGCCAGCAGCTTGGAGGGGGAGCCCTCCTACAATGAGCAGTTCTTC. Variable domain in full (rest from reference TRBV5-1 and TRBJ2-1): KAGVTQTPRYLIKTRGQQVTLSCSPISGHRSVSWYQQTPGQGLQFLFEYFSETQRNKGNFPGRFSGRQFSNSRSEMNVSTLELGDSALYLCASSLEGEPSYNEQFFGPGTRLTVL.

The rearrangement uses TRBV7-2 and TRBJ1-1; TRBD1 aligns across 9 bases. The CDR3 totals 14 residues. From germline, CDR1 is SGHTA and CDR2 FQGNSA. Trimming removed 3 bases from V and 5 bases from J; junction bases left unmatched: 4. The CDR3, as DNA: TGTGCCAGCAGCTTGGGACAGGGCCGGACTGAAGCTTTCTTT. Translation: CASSLGQGRTEAFF.

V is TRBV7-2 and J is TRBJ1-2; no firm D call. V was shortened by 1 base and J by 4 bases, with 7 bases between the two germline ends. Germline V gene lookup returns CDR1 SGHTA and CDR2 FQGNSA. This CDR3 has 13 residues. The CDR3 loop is CASSLGSPYGYTF. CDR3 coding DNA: TGTGCCAGCAGCTTAGGCAGCCCCTATGGCTACACCTTC.

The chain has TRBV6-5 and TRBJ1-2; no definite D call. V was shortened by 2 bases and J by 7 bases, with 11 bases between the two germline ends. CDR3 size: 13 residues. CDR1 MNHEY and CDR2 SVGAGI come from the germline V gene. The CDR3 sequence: CASSYGEGAGYTF. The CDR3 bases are TGTGCCAGCAGTTACGGGGAAGGAGCTGGCTACACCTTC.

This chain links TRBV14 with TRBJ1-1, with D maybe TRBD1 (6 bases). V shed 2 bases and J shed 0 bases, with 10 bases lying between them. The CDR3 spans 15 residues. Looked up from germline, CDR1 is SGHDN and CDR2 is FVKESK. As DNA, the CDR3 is TGTGCCAGCAGCCAAAGCAGGGGCTTGAACACTGAAGCTTTCTTT. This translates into CASSQSRGLNTEAFF.

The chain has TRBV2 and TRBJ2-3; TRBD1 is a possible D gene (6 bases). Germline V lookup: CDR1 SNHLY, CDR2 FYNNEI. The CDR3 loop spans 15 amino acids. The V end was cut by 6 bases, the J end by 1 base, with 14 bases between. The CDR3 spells CASSVGQPGTDTQYF. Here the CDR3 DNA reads TGTGCCAGCAGCGTCGGACAGCCCGGCACAGATACGCAGTATTTT.

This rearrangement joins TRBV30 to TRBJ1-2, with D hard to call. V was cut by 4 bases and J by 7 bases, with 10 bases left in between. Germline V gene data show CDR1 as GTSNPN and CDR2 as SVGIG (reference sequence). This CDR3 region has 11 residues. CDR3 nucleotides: TGTGCCTGGATCAATAGGGCTGGCTACACCTTC. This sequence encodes CAWINRAGYTF.

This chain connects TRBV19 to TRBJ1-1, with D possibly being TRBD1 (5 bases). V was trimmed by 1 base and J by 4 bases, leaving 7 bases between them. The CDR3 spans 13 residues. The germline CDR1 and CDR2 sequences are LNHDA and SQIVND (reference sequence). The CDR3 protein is CASSIGGSTEAFF. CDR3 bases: TGTGCCAGTAGTATAGGGGGGTCCACTGAAGCTTTCTTT.

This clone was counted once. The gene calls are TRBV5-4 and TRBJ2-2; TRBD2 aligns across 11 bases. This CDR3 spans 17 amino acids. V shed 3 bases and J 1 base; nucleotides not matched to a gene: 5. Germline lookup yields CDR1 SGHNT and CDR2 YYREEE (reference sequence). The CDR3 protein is CASSSRLAGMNTGELFF. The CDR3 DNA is TGTGCCAGCAGCTCGCGACTAGCGGGAATGAACACCGGGGAGCTGTTTTTT.